This T cell receptor beta chain came from a study of molecular identifiers for immune sequencing clone quantification. Study conclusions and caveats: Naive cells had under 1% of molecules in clones above 20 RNA copies, effectors over 99%.

This clonotype was observed at least ten times. Its antigen is as yet unknown. CD8+CD4-CCR7+CD45RA+ sorting gave the naive CD8 T cells. The bulk TCR libraries were made with methods described before and with listed TCR primers. TCRdb redid the calling of the PCR reads with MiXCR, one entry per CDR3 protein. This sample yields over 600,000 distinct CDR3 sequences, of which 20% are seen a single time; roughly 0.85% belongs to the top ten. Sequenced material: naive CD8+ T cells from blood, with Jurkat cell RNA spiked in. Subset denoted: FACS-sorted CD8+CD4-CCR7+CD45RA+ naive T cells. The receptor was isolated from a human donor in good health. Some libraries in this study had Jurkat cell RNA spiked in.

The CDR3 sequence: CASSLVAGVFYEQYF. CDR3 coding DNA: TGTGCCAGCAGCTTGGTCGCCGGGGTCTTCTACGAGCAGTACTTC. This rearrangement joins TRBV5-6 to TRBJ2-7, with TRBD2 as a possible D gene (5 bases). This CDR3 contains 15 residues. Trimming cost V 0 bases and J 3 bases, with 13 bases left between them. Germline lookup yields CDR1 SGHDT and CDR2 YYEEEE.